What follows is one T cell receptor beta chain and its context. The antigen remains undetermined. The source of the sample is a study of T-cell memory formation after mild COVID-19. Study details: The two donors had largely donor-specific TCR clusters. Points from the study as a whole: The study found balanced CD4/CD8 in clones contracting day 15 to 85 and a CD4+ lean in later expanders. Detection of some responders pre-infection suggested pre-existing cross-reactive memory T cells participated.

5'RACE, which relied on constant-segment primers, yielded TCR alpha and TCR beta cDNA libraries carrying sample barcodes and UMIs. TCRdb processed the 5' RACE reads anew with MiXCR; each CDR3 protein has one entry. The table has 450,000 to 650,000 distinct CDR3 sequences, 18% seen once. Germline V gene data show CDR1 as MGHRA and CDR2 as YSYEKL. CDR3 length equals 17 residues. V lost 0 bases and J lost 0, with 15 bases in between. The sample taken for sequencing was PBMCs or a T cell subset sorted from them (not recorded which). V usage is TRBV4-1 and J usage is TRBJ2-7, with no clear D. This TCR was sampled from an adult woman who had mild COVID-19 (a few samples of this study predate the infection). Cell type and time point are not known. CDR3 protein: CASSQESAAASSYEQYF. CDR3 DNA sequence: TGCGCCAGCAGCCAAGAATCGGCAGCCGCTAGCTCCTACGAGCAGTACTTC.